This passage covers 2 T cell receptor beta chains from one sample sequenced in a study of shared clonotypes between healthy human individuals. Data came from immunoSEQ multiplex PCR; TCRdb stores just in-frame clones and leaves some out. The sample includes around 600,000 clones, roughly 98% of them seen just once. Positively selected for CCR7, the CD45RO-negative cells used as naive CD8 cells excluded terminally differentiated effector memory CD45RA+ cells. Sequencing was carried out using naive CD8+ T cells sorted from blood. The receptors here all came from a man under 40 in good health.

The chain joins TRBV18 to TRBJ2-7; D is unresolved. The CDR3 contains 14 residues. Germline V gene data show CDR1 as KGHSH and CDR2 as LQKENI. V lost 6 bases, J lost 5 bases, and 17 bases lay in between. The CDR3 loop reads CASSQTPALHEQYF. The CDR3 DNA follows: TGTGCCAGCTCTCAGACTCCAGCCCTCCACGAGCAGTACTTC.

This chain joins TRBV27 and TRBJ2-5, with 13 bases identical to TRBD2. The germline V gene has CDR1 MNHEY and CDR2 SMNVEV (reference sequence). The CDR3 sequence is 17 residues long. V dropped 6 bases and J dropped 7; count of bases not matched to a gene: 14. The CDR3 DNA follows: TGTGCCAGCAGACCGGAAGGACTAGCGGGAGTCTTGGTGACCCAGTACTTC. Its protein is CASRPEGLAGVLVTQYF.